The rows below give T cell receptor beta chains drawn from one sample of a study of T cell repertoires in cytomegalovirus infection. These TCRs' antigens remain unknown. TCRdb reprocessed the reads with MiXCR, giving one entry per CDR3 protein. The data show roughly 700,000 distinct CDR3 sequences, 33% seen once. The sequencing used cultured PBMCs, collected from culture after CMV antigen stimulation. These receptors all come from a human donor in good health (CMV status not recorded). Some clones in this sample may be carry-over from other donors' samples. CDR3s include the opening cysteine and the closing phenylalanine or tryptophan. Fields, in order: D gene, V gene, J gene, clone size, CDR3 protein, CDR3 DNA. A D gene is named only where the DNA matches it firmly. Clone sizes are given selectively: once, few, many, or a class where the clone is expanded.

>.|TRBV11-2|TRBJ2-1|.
CASSPYSGEQFF
TGTGCCAGCAGCCCATACAGTGGCGAGCAGTTCTTC
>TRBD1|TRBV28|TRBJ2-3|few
CASSFPGQGGRRDTQYF
TGTGCCAGCAGTTTTCCCGGACAGGGTGGGAGAAGGGATACGCAGTATTTT
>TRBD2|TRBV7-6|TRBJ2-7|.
CASSARTSWSSMNEQYF
TGTGCCAGCAGCGCCCGGACTAGCTGGAGTTCCATGAACGAGCAGTACTTC
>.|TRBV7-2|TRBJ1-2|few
CASSGPDRNYGYTF
TGTGCCAGCAGCGGACCGGACAGAAACTATGGCTACACCTTC
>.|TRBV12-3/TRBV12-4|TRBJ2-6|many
CASSSAPAGANVLTF
TGTGCCAGCAGTTCAGCCCCGGCAGGGGCCAACGTCCTGACTTTC
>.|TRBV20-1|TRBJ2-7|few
CSARDFDSYEQYF
TGCAGTGCTAGAGATTTCGACTCTTACGAGCAGTACTTC
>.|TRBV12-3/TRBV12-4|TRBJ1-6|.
CASSLDPAALHF
TGTGCCAGCAGTTTAGATCCTGCAGCCCTCCACTTT
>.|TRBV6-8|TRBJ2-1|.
CASRPRHDEQFF
TGTGCCAGCAGGCCCCGGCACGATGAGCAGTTCTTC
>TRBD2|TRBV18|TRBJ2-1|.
CASSPPGLAEYNEQFF
TGTGCCAGCTCACCACCGGGGCTAGCGGAGTACAATGAGCAGTTCTTC
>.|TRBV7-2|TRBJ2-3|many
CASSAQGRTDTQYF
TGTGCCAGCAGCGCCCAGGGGCGGACAGATACGCAGTATTTT